This T cell receptor beta chain comes out of a study of T cell repertoires in cytomegalovirus infection. Study at large: Indications came from public TCR beta signatures; they pointed to CMV infection and to a matching HLA type.

The CDR3 is made up of 16 amino acids. CDR1 SGHVS and CDR2 FNYEAQ come from the germline V gene. The V segment lost 4 bases and the J segment 2 bases; nucleotides outside the gene matches: 5. TCRdb passed the reads through MiXCR, listing each CDR3 protein once. The data show some 350,000 distinct CDR3 sequences, about 27% seen once. Findings and limits, study-wide: HLA-C-restricted CMV clonotypes gave the most frequent clonotype in two of eight donors.

This clonotype was seen repeatedly, ten times or more. Its antigen is currently unknown. The V call is TRBV7-6, the J call TRBJ2-3, with 11 bases that match TRBD2. This receptor was obtained from a human donor in good health (CMV status not recorded). Some clones in this sample may be carry-over from other donors' samples. The sample consisted of cultured PBMCs, taken from culture after CMV antigen stimulation. CDR3 DNA: TGTGCCAGCAGCTACACTAGCGGGAGTAACACAGATACGCAGTATTTT. As protein: CASSYTSGSNTDTQYF.